Sequencing of this T cell receptor beta chain was carried out in a study of T cell responses to AZD1222 COVID-19 vaccine. The assay was immunoSEQ multiplex PCR, and TCRdb's table has in-frame clones only and misses some. The repertoire holds approximately 100,000 clones, with 70% to 90% as singletons. This CDR3 has 16 residues. The V end was cut by 2 bases, the J end by 0 bases, with 11 bases between. Per germline, CDR1 SGHVS and CDR2 FQNEAQ. The rearrangement joins TRBV7-8 to TRBJ1-3, with unresolved D. The sample in question was peripheral blood, obtained 28 days after the second AZD1222 dose. This TCR was recovered from an adult who received the AZD1222 COVID-19 vaccine. The CDR3 sequence is CASSLFDRSSGNTIYF. The CDR3 coding sequence is TGTGCCAGCAGCTTATTCGACCGGTCCTCTGGAAACACCATATATTTT.